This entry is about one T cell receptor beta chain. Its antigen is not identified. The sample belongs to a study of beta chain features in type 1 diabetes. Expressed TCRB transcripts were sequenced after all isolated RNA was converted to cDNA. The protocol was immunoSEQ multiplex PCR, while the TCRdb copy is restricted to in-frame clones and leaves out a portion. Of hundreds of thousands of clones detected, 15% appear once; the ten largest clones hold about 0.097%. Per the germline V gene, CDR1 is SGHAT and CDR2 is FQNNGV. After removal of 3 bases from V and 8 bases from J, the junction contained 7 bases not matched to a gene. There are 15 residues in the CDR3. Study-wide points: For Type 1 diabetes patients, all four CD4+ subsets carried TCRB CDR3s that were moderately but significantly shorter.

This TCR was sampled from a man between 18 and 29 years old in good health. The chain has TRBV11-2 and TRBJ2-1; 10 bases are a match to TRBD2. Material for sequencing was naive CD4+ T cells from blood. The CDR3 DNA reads TGTGCCAGCAGCTTCTTGCGGACTAGCGGCCATGAGCAGTTCTTC. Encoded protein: CASSFLRTSGHEQFF.